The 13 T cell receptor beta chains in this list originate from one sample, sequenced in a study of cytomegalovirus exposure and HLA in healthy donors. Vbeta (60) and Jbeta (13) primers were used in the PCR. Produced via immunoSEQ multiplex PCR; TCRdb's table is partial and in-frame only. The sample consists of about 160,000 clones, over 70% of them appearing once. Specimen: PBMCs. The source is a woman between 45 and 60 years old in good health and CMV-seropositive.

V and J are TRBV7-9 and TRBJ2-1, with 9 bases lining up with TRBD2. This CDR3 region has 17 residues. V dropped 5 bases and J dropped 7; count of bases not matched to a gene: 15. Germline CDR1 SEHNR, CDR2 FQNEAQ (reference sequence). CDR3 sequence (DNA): TGTGCCAGCAGCCCCTGGGGTGGTAGCGGGGGCGTGAATGAGCAGTTCTTC. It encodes CASSPWGGSGGVNEQFF.

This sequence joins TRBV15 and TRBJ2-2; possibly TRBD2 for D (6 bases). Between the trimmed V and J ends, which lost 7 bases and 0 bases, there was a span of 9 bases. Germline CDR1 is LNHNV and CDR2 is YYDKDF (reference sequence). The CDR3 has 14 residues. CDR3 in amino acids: CATKAGPNTGELFF. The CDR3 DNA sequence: TGTGCCACCAAGGCGGGGCCGAACACCGGGGAGCTGTTTTTT.

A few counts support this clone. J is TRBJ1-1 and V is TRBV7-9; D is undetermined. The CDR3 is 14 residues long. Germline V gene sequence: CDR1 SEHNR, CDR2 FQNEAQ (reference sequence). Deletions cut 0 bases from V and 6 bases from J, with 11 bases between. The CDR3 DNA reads TGTGCCAGCAGCTTAGCCGCCGGGAATGCTGAAGCTTTCTTT. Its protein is CASSLAAGNAEAFF. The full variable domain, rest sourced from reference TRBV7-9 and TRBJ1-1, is DTGVSQNPRHKITKRGQNVTFRCDPISEHNRLYWYRQTLGQGPEFLTYFQNEAQLEKSRLLSDRFSAERPKGSFSTLEIQRTEQGDSAMYLCASSLAAGNAEAFFGQGTRLTVV.

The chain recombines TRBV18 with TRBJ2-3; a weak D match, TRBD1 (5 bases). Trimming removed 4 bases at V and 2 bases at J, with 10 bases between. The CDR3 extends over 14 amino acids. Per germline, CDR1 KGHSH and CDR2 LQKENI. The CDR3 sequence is CASSQGSPTDTQYF. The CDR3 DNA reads TGTGCCAGCTCACAGGGGTCCCCCACAGATACGCAGTATTTT.

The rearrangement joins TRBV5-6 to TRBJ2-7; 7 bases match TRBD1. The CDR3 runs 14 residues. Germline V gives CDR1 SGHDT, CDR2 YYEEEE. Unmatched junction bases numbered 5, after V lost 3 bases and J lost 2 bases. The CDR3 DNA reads TGTGCCAGCAGCTCGGGACAGAACCCCTACGAGCAGTACTTC. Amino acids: CASSSGQNPYEQYF.

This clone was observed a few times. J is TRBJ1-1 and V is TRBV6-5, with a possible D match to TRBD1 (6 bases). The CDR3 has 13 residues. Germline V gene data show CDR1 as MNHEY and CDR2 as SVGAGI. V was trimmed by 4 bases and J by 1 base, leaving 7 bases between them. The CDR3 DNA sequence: TGTGCCAGCAGTTTACAGGGGAACACTGAAGCTTTCTTT. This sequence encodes CASSLQGNTEAFF.

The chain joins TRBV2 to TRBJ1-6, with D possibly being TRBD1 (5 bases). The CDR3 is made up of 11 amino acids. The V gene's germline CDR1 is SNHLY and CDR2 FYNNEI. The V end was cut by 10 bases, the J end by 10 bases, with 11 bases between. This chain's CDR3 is CATRGDSPLHF. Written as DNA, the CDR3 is TGTGCCACCCGGGGGGACTCACCCCTCCACTTT.

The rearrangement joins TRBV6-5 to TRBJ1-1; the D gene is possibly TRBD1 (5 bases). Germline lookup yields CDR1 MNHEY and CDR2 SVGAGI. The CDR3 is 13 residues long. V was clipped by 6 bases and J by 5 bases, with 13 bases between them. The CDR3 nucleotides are TGTGCCAGCAGGTGGCCGGGGGATACTGAAGCTTTCTTT. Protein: CASRWPGDTEAFF.

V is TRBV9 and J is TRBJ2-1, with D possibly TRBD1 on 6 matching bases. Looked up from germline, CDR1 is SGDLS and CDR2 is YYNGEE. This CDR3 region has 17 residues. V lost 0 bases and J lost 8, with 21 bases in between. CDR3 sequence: CASSVAPDRGGVHEQFF. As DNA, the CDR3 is TGTGCCAGCAGCGTAGCTCCAGACCGAGGGGGTGTACATGAGCAGTTCTTC.

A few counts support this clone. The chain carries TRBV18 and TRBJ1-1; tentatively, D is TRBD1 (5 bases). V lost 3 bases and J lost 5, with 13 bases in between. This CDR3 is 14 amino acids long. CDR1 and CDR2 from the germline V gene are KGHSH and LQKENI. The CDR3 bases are TGTGCCAGCTCACCTAGCGGGGGGGGTACTGAAGCTTTCTTT. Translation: CASSPSGGGTEAFF.

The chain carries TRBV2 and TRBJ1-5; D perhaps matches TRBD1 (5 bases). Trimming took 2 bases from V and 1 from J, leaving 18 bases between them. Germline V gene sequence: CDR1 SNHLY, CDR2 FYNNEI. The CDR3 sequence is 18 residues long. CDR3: CASSESVGATGSNQPQHF. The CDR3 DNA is TGTGCCAGCAGTGAATCGGTTGGGGCCACCGGGAGCAATCAGCCCCAGCATTTT.

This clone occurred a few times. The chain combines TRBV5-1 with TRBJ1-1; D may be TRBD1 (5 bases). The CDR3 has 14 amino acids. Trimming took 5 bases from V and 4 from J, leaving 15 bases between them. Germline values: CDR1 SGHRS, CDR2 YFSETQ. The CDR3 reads CASRPGIWATEAFF. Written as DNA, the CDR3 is TGCGCCAGCAGACCAGGGATTTGGGCCACTGAAGCTTTCTTT.

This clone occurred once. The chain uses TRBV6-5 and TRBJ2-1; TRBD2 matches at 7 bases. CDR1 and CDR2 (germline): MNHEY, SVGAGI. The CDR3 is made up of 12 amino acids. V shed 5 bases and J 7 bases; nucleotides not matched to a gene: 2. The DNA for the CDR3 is TGTGCCAGCAGTCTCGGGGGGAATGAGCAGTTCTTC. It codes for CASSLGGNEQFF.